These T cell receptor beta chains were read from a single sample in a study of blood T cell repertoires in COVID-19. Sequencing used immunoSEQ multiplex PCR; TCRdb keeps in-frame clones, though not all of them. The sample includes about 190,000 clones, around nine tenths seen only once; the top ten take around 1.1%. The specimen was peripheral blood. These receptors all stem from a man aged 25-45 years with acute or convalescent COVID-19. CDR3s include the opening cysteine and the closing phenylalanine or tryptophan. Fields, in order: CDR3 protein, CDR3 DNA, V gene, clone size, J gene, D gene. A D gene is named only where the DNA matches it firmly. Part of the rows lack a size; the others show once, few, many or a class for expanded clones.

CASRIYRGRGEAFF | TGTGCCAGCAGGATTTACAGGGGTAGGGGTGAAGCTTTCTTT | TRBV28 | NA | TRBJ1-1 | TRBD1
CASSDWPQGVDTQYF | TGTGCCAGCAGTGACTGGCCGCAAGGGGTGGATACGCAGTATTTT | TRBV2 | NA | TRBJ2-3 | NA
CASSPDRGQSSYNSPLHF | TGTGCCAGTAGTCCCGACAGGGGGCAAAGCTCCTATAATTCACCCCTCCACTTT | TRBV19 | once | TRBJ1-6 | TRBD1
CASSMIASGSYNEQFF | TGCGCCAGCAGCATGATAGCTAGCGGCTCCTACAATGAGCAGTTCTTC | TRBV5-1 | few | TRBJ2-1 | TRBD2
CASTFPPTGTGAETQYF | TGCGCCAGCACCTTCCCGCCGACCGGGACAGGGGCAGAGACCCAGTACTTC | TRBV5-1 | NA | TRBJ2-5 | TRBD1
CASSLVGGALETQYF | TGTGCCAGCAGCTTAGTCGGGGGGGCGTTAGAGACCCAGTACTTC | TRBV11-2 | NA | TRBJ2-5 | TRBD2
CASSRRGANNEQFF | TGCGCCAGCAGCCGACGGGGGGCGAACAATGAGCAGTTCTTC | TRBV5-1 | NA | TRBJ2-1 | NA
CASSGGAWGSNQPQHF | TGTGCCAGCAGCGGGGGAGCTTGGGGTAGCAATCAGCCCCAGCATTTT | TRBV9 | NA | TRBJ1-5 | NA
CASSPGQTSKNLGYTF | TGCGCCAGCAGCCCAGGACAGACATCCAAAAATCTTGGCTACACCTTC | TRBV5-1 | NA | TRBJ1-2 | NA
CASRGRENEQFF | TGTGCCAGCAGGGGACGGGAGAATGAGCAGTTCTTC | TRBV2 | NA | TRBJ2-1 | NA
CSVLMAGAPIGGYTF | TGCAGCGTTCTTATGGCGGGGGCACCAATCGGGGGCTACACCTTC | TRBV29-1 | NA | TRBJ1-2 | NA
CASSPTSGSYEQYF | TGTGCCAGCAGCCCGACTAGCGGCTCCTACGAGCAGTACTTC | TRBV3-1/TRBV3-2 | NA | TRBJ2-7 | TRBD2
CASSPYTSGGITDTQYF | TGCGCCAGCAGCCCATATACTAGCGGGGGAATCACAGATACGCAGTATTTT | TRBV5-1 | NA | TRBJ2-3 | TRBD2
CASRFDRARETQYF | TGTGCCAGCAGGTTCGACAGGGCTAGAGAGACCCAGTACTTC | TRBV7-9 | NA | TRBJ2-5 | TRBD1
CATSRDRGETQYF | TGTGCCACCAGCAGAGATCGAGGCGAGACCCAGTACTTC | TRBV15 | NA | TRBJ2-5 | NA
CASSSNLNTEAFF | TGTGCCAGCAGTTCAAATCTGAACACTGAAGCTTTCTTT | TRBV27 | NA | TRBJ1-1 | NA
CASSIGGGRGASGNEQFF | TGTGCCAGTAGTATAGGAGGCGGGAGAGGGGCTTCAGGGAATGAGCAGTTCTTC | TRBV19 | NA | TRBJ2-1 | TRBD2
CATERGNYGYTF | TGTGCCACCGAACGGGGTAACTATGGCTACACCTTC | TRBV28 | once | TRBJ1-2 | NA
CASRGGARGTNEKLFF | TGTGCCAGCAGGGGGGGGGCCCGCGGTACTAATGAAAAACTGTTTTTT | TRBV28 | NA | TRBJ1-4 | NA
CASSGSLRGAHTEAFF | TGTGCCAGCAGCGGGTCTTTGCGGGGGGCGCATACTGAAGCTTTCTTT | TRBV7-3 | NA | TRBJ1-1 | NA
CATSRAHALSSYNSPLHF | TGTGCCACCAGCAGAGCTCACGCTCTCAGCTCCTATAATTCACCCCTCCACTTT | TRBV15 | NA | TRBJ1-6 | NA
CAWSRTVNNEQFF | TGTGCCTGGAGCAGGACAGTGAACAATGAGCAGTTCTTC | TRBV30 | NA | TRBJ2-1 | NA
CASSVAGTAGEAFF | TGTGCCAGCAGCGTGGCTGGGACAGCTGGTGAAGCTTTCTTT | TRBV9 | NA | TRBJ1-1 | TRBD1
CASSTGLKETDTQYF | TGTGCCAGTAGTACAGGGCTAAAGGAGACAGATACGCAGTATTTT | TRBV19 | NA | TRBJ2-3 | NA
CASTLMGGNYGYTF | TGTGCCAGCACCCTAATGGGGGGAAACTATGGCTACACCTTC | TRBV6-5 | NA | TRBJ1-2 | NA
CASSFLSTDTQYF | TGTGCCAGCAGTTTCCTAAGCACAGATACGCAGTATTTT | TRBV27 | NA | TRBJ2-3 | NA
CASSLGEYVEQYF | TGCGCCAGCAGCTTGGGAGAGTACGTGGAGCAGTACTTC | TRBV5-1 | NA | TRBJ2-7 | NA
CASSLQGYGYTF | TGTGCCAGCAGTTTACAGGGGTATGGCTACACCTTC | TRBV28 | NA | TRBJ1-2 | NA
CASSLVANSYNEQFF | TGCGCCAGCAGCTTGGTGGCCAACTCCTACAATGAGCAGTTCTTC | TRBV5-1 | NA | TRBJ2-1 | NA
CASSPAPPMTYNEQFF | TGTGCCAGCTCACCCGCGCCCCCGATGACTTACAATGAGCAGTTCTTC | TRBV18 | NA | TRBJ2-1 | NA
CASTRRGSGNTIYF | TGTGCCAGCACTAGAAGGGGCTCTGGAAACACCATATATTTT | TRBV6-5 | NA | TRBJ1-3 | NA
CSVFGSREGRKYEQYF | TGCAGCGTTTTCGGGAGTAGGGAAGGGCGCAAATACGAGCAGTACTTC | TRBV29-1 | NA | TRBJ2-7 | NA
CASTGQGARFF | TGTGCCAGCACCGGACAGGGAGCGCGGTTTTTT | TRBV21-1 | NA | TRBJ1-4 | NA
CAWARGTEAFF | TGTGCCTGGGCCAGGGGCACTGAAGCTTTCTTT | TRBV30 | few | TRBJ1-1 | NA
CASSLIYTASPLHF | TGTGCCAGCAGCTTAATTTACACAGCATCACCCCTCCACTTT | TRBV7-3 | few | TRBJ1-6 | NA
CASSGGQALNQPQHF | TGTGCCAGCAGTGGAGGACAGGCTCTCAATCAGCCCCAGCATTTT | TRBV25-1 | NA | TRBJ1-5 | TRBD1
CASRIDRPLHF | TGTGCCAGCAGAATCGATCGGCCCCTCCACTTT | TRBV6-4 | NA | TRBJ1-6 | NA
CASSQATGFYGYTF | TGCGCCAGCAGCCAGGCGACAGGATTCTATGGCTACACCTTC | TRBV4-1 | NA | TRBJ1-2 | NA
CASSFRGQVYNEQFF | TGTGCCAGCAGCTTTCGAGGACAGGTATACAATGAGCAGTTCTTC | TRBV5-4 | NA | TRBJ2-1 | TRBD1
CASGSLSLEEKLFF | TGTGCCAGCGGAAGCCTCTCCCTGGAGGAAAAACTGTTTTTT | TRBV27 | NA | TRBJ1-4 | NA
CASSPDRVGNSPLHF | TGTGCCAGCAGTCCAGACAGGGTCGGAAATTCACCCCTCCACTTT | TRBV28 | NA | TRBJ1-6 | TRBD1
CASSYAVAEWYF | TGTGCCAGCAGTTACGCGGTAGCCGAGTGGTACTTC | TRBV6-2/TRBV6-3 | NA | TRBJ2-7 | NA
CSVPFGSADTQYF | TGCAGCGTACCCTTTGGTAGCGCAGATACGCAGTATTTT | TRBV29-1 | NA | TRBJ2-3 | NA
CAGEVAGPADTQYF | TGCGCCGGTGAAGTAGCGGGGCCCGCAGATACGCAGTATTTT | TRBV10-1 | NA | TRBJ2-3 | TRBD2
CASSQDGSSKLGTDTQYF | TGTGCCAGCAGCCAAGACGGGTCTAGTAAATTGGGTACAGATACGCAGTATTTT | TRBV4-2 | NA | TRBJ2-3 | NA
CASSLGTVNEKLFF | TGCGCCAGCAGCTTGGGGACAGTAAATGAAAAACTGTTTTTT | TRBV5-1 | NA | TRBJ1-4 | NA
CASSLRQPTTNEKLFF | TGTGCCAGCAGTTTAAGACAGCCTACAACTAATGAAAAACTGTTTTTT | TRBV28 | NA | TRBJ1-4 | NA
CASSYSSQILSPLHF | TGTGCCAGCAGTTACTCGTCACAGATCCTCTCACCCCTCCACTTT | TRBV6-5 | NA | TRBJ1-6 | NA
CSASGASGHQETQYF | TGCAGTGCTAGTGGGGCTAGCGGTCACCAAGAGACCCAGTACTTC | TRBV20-1 | NA | TRBJ2-5 | TRBD2
CAWSAGQGGRSPLHF | TGTGCCTGGAGTGCAGGACAGGGAGGGAGATCACCCCTCCACTTT | TRBV30 | NA | TRBJ1-6 | TRBD1
CASSQGPGNNYGYTF | TGCGCCAGCAGCCAAGGCCCAGGGAACAACTATGGCTACACCTTC | TRBV4-1 | once | TRBJ1-2 | NA
CASRYRGQETQYF | TGTGCCAGCAGGTACAGGGGCCAAGAGACCCAGTACTTC | TRBV6-5 | NA | TRBJ2-5 | TRBD1
CASSTGQTYEQYF | TGTGCCAGCAGCACGGGACAGACCTACGAGCAGTACTTC | TRBV2 | NA | TRBJ2-7 | TRBD1
CASTALKGRRRGYTF | TGTGCCAGCACTGCTCTCAAGGGGCGCCGGCGGGGCTACACCTTC | TRBV2 | once | TRBJ1-2 | NA
CASTPLGARDKNTGELFF | TGTGCCAGCACCCCCCTCGGGGCCCGGGACAAAAACACCGGGGAGCTGTTTTTT | TRBV5-4 | NA | TRBJ2-2 | NA